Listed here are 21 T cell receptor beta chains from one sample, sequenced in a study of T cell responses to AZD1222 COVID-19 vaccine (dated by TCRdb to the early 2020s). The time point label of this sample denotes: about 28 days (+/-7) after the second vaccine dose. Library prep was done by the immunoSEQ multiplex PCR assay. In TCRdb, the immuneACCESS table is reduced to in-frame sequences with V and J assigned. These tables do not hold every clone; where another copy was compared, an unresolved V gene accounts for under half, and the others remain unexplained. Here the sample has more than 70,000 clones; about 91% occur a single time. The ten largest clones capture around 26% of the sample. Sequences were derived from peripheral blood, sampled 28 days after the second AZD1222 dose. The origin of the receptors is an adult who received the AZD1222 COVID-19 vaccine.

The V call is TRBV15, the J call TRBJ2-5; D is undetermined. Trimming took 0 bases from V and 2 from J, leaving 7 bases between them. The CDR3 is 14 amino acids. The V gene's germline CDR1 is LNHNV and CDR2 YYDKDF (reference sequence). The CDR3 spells CATSRDRNQETQYF. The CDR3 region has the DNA TGTGCCACCAGCAGAGATAGGAATCAAGAGACCCAGTACTTC. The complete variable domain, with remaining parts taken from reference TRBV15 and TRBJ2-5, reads DAMVIQNPRYQVTQFGKPVTLSCSQTLNHNVMYWYQQKSSQAPKLLFHYYDKDFNNEADTPDNFQSRRPNTSFCFLDIRSPGLGDTAMYLCATSRDRNQETQYFGPGTRLLVL.

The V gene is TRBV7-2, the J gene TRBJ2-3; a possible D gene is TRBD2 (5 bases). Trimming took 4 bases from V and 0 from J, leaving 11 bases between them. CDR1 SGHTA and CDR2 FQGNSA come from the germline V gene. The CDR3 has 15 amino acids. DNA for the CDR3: TGTGCCAGCAGCTCCCTGGGCGGGAGCACAGATACGCAGTATTTT. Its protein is CASSSLGGSTDTQYF.

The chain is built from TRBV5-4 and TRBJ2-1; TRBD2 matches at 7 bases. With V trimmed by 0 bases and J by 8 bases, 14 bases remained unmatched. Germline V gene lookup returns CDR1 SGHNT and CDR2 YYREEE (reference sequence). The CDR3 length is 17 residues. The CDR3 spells CASSLGISGEGQHEQFF. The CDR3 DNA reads TGTGCCAGCAGCTTGGGGATTTCCGGGGAGGGCCAGCATGAGCAGTTCTTC. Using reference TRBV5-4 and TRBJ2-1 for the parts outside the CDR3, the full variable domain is ETGVTQSPTHLIKTRGQQVTLRCSSQSGHNTVSWYQQALGQGPQFIFQYYREEENGRGNFPPRFSGLQFPNYSSELNVNALELDDSALYLCASSLGISGEGQHEQFFGPGTRLTVL.

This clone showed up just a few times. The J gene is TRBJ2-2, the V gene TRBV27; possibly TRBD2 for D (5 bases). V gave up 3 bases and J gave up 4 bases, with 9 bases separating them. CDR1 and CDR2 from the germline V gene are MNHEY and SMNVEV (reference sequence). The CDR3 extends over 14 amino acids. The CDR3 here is CASSFGSATGELFF. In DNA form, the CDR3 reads TGTGCCAGCAGTTTCGGTAGCGCCACCGGGGAGCTGTTTTTT.

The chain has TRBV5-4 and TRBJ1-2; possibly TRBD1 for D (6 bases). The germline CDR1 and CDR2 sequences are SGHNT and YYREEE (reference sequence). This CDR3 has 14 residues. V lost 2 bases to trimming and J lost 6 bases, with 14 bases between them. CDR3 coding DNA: TGTGCCAGCAGCTTCGCCCAGGGGCAGAATGGCTACACCTTC. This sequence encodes CASSFAQGQNGYTF.

CDR3 loop: CASSPLAGAYEQYF. The DNA of the CDR3 is TGTGCCAGCAGTCCCCTAGCGGGAGCTTACGAGCAGTACTTC. The chain has TRBV27 and TRBJ2-7; 10 nucleotides align to TRBD2. The V gene end was trimmed by 5 bases and the J gene end by 4 bases; junction bases not matched to a gene: 5. Germline-derived CDR1 and CDR2 are MNHEY and SMNVEV (reference sequence). The CDR3 is 14 residues long.

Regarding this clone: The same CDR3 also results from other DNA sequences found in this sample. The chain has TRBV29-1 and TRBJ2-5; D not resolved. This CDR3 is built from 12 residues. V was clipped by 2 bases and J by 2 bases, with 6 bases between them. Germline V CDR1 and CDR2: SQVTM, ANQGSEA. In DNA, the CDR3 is TGCAGCGTTGAACACGATCAAGAGACCCAGTACTTC. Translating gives CSVEHDQETQYF.

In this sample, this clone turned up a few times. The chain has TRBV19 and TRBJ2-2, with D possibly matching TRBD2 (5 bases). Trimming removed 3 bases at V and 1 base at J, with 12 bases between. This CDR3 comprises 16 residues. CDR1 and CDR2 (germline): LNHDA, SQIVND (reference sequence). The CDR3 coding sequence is TGTGCCAGTAGTATGATTTTTCGGGGGAACACCGGGGAGCTGTTTTTT. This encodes CASSMIFRGNTGELFF.

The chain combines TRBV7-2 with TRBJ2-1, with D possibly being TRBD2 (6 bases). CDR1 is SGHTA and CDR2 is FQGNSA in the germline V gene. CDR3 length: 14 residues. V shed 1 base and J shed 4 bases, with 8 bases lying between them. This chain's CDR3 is CASSLGGRYNEQFF. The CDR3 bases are TGTGCCAGCAGCTTAGGAGGGAGGTACAATGAGCAGTTCTTC.

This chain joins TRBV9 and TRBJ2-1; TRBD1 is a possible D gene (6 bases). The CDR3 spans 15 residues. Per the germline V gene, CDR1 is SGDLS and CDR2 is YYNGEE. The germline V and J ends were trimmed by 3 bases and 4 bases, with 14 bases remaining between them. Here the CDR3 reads CASSAGVEVYNEQFF. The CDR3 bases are TGTGCCAGCAGCGCAGGGGTCGAGGTATACAATGAGCAGTTCTTC. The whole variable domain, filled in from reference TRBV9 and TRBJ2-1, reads DSGVTQTPKHLITATGQRVTLRCSPRSGDLSVYWYQQSLDQGLQFLIQYYNGEERAKGNILERFSAQQFPDLHSELNLSSLELGDSALYFCASSAGVEVYNEQFFGPGTRLTVL.

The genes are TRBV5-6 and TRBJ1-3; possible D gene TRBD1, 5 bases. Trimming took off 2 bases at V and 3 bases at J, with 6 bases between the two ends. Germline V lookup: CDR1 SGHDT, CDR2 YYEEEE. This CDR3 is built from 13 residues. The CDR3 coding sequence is TGTGCCAGCAGCTTAGGGGATGGAAACACCATATATTTT. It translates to CASSLGDGNTIYF.

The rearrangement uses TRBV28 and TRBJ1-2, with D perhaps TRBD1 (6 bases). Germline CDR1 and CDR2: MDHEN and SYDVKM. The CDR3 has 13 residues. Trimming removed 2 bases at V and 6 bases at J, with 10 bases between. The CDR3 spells CASSLRGHHGYTF. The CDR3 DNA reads TGTGCCAGCAGTTTACGGGGACACCATGGCTACACCTTC.

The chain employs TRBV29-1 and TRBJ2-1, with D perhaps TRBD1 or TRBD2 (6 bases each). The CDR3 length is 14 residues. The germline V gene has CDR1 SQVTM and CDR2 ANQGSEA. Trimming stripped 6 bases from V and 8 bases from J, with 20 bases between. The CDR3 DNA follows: TGCAGCGTCCGCGGGACACGTGCGGGGTATGAGCAGTTCTTC. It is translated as CSVRGTRAGYEQFF.

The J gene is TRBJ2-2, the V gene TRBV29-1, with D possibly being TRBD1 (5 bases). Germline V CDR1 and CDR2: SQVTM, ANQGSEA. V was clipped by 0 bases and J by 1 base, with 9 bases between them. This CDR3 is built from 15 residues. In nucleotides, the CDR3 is TGCAGCGTTGAAGATTTGCAGGGGAACACCGGGGAGCTGTTTTTT. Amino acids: CSVEDLQGNTGELFF.

CDR3 loop: CASQQDRNPYNEQFF. The CDR3 coding sequence is TGTGCCAGCCAGCAGGACAGAAATCCGTACAATGAGCAGTTCTTC. The chain couples TRBV19 to TRBJ2-1; possible D gene TRBD1, 6 bases. Trimming took 9 bases from V and 4 from J, leaving 19 bases between them. Germline V lookup: CDR1 LNHDA, CDR2 SQIVND (reference sequence). This CDR3 spans 15 amino acids. The full variable domain, in which reference TRBV19 and TRBJ2-1 provide the parts outside the CDR3, is DGGITQSPKYLFRKEGQNVTLSCEQNLNHDAMYWYRQDPGQGLRLIYYSQIVNDFQKGDIAEGYSVSREKKESFPLTVTSAQKNPTAFYLCASQQDRNPYNEQFFGPGTRLTVL.

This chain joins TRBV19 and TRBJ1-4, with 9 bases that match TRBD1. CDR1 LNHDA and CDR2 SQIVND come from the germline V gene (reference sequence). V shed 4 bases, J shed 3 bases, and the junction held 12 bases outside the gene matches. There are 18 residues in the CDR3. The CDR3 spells CASSTLDRGRGANEKLFF. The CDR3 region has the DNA TGTGCCAGTAGTACCCTGGACAGGGGACGTGGAGCTAATGAAAAACTGTTTTTT.

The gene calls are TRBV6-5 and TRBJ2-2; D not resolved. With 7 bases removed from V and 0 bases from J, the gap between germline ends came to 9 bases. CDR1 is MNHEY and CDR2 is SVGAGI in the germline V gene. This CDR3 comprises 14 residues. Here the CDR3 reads CASTTTPNTGELFF. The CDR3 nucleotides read TGTGCCAGCACTACGACCCCGAACACCGGGGAGCTGTTTTTT.

The chain's CDR3 is CAWSSMGYKNIQYF. The DNA for the CDR3 is TGTGCCTGGAGTTCTATGGGCTACAAAAACATTCAGTACTTC. The chain couples TRBV30 to TRBJ2-4; D uncertain. Between the trimmed V and J ends, which lost 2 bases and 3 bases, there was a span of 11 bases. CDR3 length: 14 amino acids. CDR1 is GTSNPN and CDR2 is SVGIG in the germline V gene (reference sequence).

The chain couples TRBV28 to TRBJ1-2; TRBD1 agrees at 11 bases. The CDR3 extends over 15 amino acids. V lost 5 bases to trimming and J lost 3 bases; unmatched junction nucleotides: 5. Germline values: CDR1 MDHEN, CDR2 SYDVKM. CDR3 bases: TGTGCCAGCAGTACCCGGACAGGGGGCCACTATGGCTACACCTTC. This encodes CASSTRTGGHYGYTF.

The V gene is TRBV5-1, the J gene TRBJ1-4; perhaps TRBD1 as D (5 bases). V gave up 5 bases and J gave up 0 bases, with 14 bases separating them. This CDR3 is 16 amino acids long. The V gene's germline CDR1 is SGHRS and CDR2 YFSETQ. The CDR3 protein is CASSSAGHATNEKLFF. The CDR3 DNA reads TGCGCCAGCAGTTCTGCGGGGCATGCAACTAATGAAAAACTGTTTTTT.

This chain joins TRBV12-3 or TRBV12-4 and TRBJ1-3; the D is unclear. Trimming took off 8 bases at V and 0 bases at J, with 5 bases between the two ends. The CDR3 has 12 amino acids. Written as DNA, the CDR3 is TGTGCCAGCGAGGGCTCTGGAAACACCATATATTTT. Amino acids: CASEGSGNTIYF.